This is a list of T cell receptor beta chains from one sample in a study of cytomegalovirus exposure and HLA in healthy donors. Clones were read by immunoSEQ multiplex PCR, and TCRdb kept only the in-frame ones, dropping some. The table has around 180,000 clones, more than 70% seen once. Specimen: PBMCs. These receptors were taken from a girl aged 5 to 17 in good health and CMV-seronegative. Both conserved end residues are part of each CDR3. D genes are given only for firm matches. Not all rows give a size; the values are once, few, many and, for expanded clones, a class.

J gene,V gene,D gene,clone size,CDR3 protein,CDR3 DNA
TRBJ1-2,TRBV7-2,NA,NA,CASKAATGIYYGYTF,TGTGCCAGTAAAGCTGCCACAGGGATCTACTATGGCTACACCTTC
TRBJ2-3,TRBV19,NA,NA,CASSMGQRYTDTQYF,TGTGCCAGTAGTATGGGCCAGAGATACACAGATACGCAGTATTTT
TRBJ2-3,TRBV6-1,NA,NA,CASSEDSGSSDTQYF,TGTGCCAGCAGTGAAGATAGCGGTAGCTCAGATACGCAGTATTTT
TRBJ1-2,TRBV19,NA,NA,CAARREGLFGYTF,TGTGCCGCCCGTCGGGAGGGACTATTTGGCTACACCTTC
TRBJ2-7,TRBV7-6,TRBD2,NA,CASSSSGGYEQYF,TGTGCCAGCAGCTCGTCGGGGGGCTACGAGCAGTACTTC
TRBJ2-1,TRBV7-9,NA,few,CARGLDNEQFF,TGTGCCAGGGGTCTAGACAATGAGCAGTTCTTC
TRBJ1-5,TRBV5-1,NA,NA,CASSLIPGVSNQPQHF,TGCGCCAGCAGCTTGATTCCAGGGGTTAGCAATCAGCCCCAGCATTTT
TRBJ2-7,TRBV5-1,TRBD2,NA,CASSFSGGPYEQYF,TGCGCCAGCAGCTTTAGCGGGGGGCCCTACGAGCAGTACTTC
TRBJ1-2,TRBV5-6,TRBD1,NA,CASSSTGGYTF,TGTGCCAGCAGTTCGACAGGGGGCTACACCTTC
TRBJ1-2,TRBV7-9,TRBD1,NA,CASSALDREEGYTF,TGTGCCAGCAGCGCACTGGACAGGGAGGAGGGCTACACCTTC
TRBJ1-2,TRBV12-2,NA,NA,CASRLRGREGQGGNYGYTF,TGTGCAAGTCGCTTAAGGGGCCGCGAAGGACAGGGGGGGAACTATGGCTACACCTTC
TRBJ1-3,TRBV19,NA,few,CASSIAHTGNTIYF,TGTGCCAGTAGTATTGCTCACACTGGAAACACCATATATTTT
TRBJ2-7,TRBV5-1,NA,NA,CASSLDAAGREQYF,TGCGCCAGCAGCTTGGACGCGGCAGGGCGCGAGCAGTACTTC
TRBJ1-1,TRBV29-1,NA,NA,CSANRGNTEAFF,TGCAGCGCTAATAGGGGAAACACTGAAGCTTTCTTT
TRBJ1-5,TRBV6-1,NA,NA,CASSETRFYSNQPQHF,TGTGCCAGCAGTGAAACCCGGTTCTATAGCAATCAGCCCCAGCATTTT
TRBJ2-7,TRBV5-1,NA,NA,CASSLVTGSYEQYF,TGCGCCAGCAGCTTGGTTACGGGGTCCTACGAGCAGTACTTC
TRBJ1-4,TRBV7-2,TRBD1,NA,CASSSGQNNEKLFF,TGTGCCAGCAGCTCGGGACAGAATAATGAAAAACTGTTTTTT
TRBJ1-1,TRBV6-5,TRBD1,NA,CASSYQRDREAFF,TGTGCCAGCAGTTACCAGAGGGACAGGGAAGCTTTCTTT
TRBJ2-3,TRBV7-3,NA,NA,CASSPWDKATQYF,TGTGCCAGCAGCCCTTGGGACAAGGCTACGCAGTATTTT
TRBJ2-1,TRBV27,TRBD1,NA,CASSDWDRGDSNEQFF,TGTGCCAGCAGCGACTGGGACAGGGGGGATTCCAATGAGCAGTTCTTC
TRBJ2-1,TRBV29-1,NA,NA,CSGDKYNEQFF,TGCAGCGGGGACAAATACAATGAGCAGTTCTTC
TRBJ2-7,TRBV1,NA,NA,CTSRENKDIGGYEQYF,TGCACCAGCAGGGAGAATAAGGACATCGGGGGCTACGAGCAGTACTTC
TRBJ2-7,TRBV2,NA,NA,CASKRQVESNEQYF,TGTGCCAGCAAACGACAGGTTGAGTCCAACGAGCAGTACTTC
TRBJ2-1,TRBV4-2,NA,NA,CASSQERVGGRGNEQFF,TGTGCCAGCAGCCAAGAGAGAGTAGGGGGGAGGGGAAATGAGCAGTTCTTC